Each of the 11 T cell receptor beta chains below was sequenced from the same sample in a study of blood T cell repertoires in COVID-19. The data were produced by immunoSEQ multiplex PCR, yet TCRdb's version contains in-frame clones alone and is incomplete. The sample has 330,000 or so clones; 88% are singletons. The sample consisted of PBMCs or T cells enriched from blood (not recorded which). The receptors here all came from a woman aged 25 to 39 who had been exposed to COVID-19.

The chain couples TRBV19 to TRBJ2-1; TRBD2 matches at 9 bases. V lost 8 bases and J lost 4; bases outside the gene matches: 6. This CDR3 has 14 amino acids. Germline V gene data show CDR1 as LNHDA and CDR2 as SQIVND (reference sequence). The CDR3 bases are TGTGCCAGTGCTTCGAGCGGGAGGTACAATGAGCAGTTCTTC. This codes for CASASSGRYNEQFF.

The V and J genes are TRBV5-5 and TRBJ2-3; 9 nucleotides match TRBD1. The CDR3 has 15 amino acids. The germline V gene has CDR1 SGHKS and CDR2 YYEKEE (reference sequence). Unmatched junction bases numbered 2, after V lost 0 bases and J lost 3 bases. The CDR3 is CASSLGDRVTDTQYF. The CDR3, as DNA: TGTGCCAGCAGCTTGGGGGACAGGGTAACAGATACGCAGTATTTT. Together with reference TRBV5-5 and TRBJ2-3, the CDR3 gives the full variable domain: DAGVTQSPTHLIKTRGQQVTLRCSPISGHKSVSWYQQVLGQGPQFIFQYYEKEERGRGNFPDRFSARQFPNYSSELNVNALLLGDSALYLCASSLGDRVTDTQYFGPGTRLTVL.

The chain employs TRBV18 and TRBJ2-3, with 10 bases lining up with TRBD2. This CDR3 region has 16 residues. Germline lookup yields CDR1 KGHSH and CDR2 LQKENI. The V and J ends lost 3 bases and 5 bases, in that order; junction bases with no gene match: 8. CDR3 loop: CASSPAAGGPRDTQYF. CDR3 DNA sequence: TGTGCCAGCTCACCGGCAGCGGGAGGGCCCAGAGATACGCAGTATTTT.

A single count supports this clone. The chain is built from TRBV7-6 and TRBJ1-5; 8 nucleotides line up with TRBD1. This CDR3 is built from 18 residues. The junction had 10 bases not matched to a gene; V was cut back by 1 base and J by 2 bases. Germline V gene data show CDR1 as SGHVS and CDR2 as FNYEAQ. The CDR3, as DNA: TGTGCCAGCAGCTTAGGGGGCGGACAGGGAGAGGGCAATCAGCCCCAGCATTTT. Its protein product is CASSLGGGQGEGNQPQHF.

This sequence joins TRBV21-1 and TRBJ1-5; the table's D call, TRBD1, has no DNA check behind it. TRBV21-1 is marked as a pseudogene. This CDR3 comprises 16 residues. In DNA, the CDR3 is TGTGCCAGCAGCAAAGGAGGGGGACAGGGTGGTCAGCCCCAGCATTTT. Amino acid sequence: CASSKGGGQGGQPQHF.

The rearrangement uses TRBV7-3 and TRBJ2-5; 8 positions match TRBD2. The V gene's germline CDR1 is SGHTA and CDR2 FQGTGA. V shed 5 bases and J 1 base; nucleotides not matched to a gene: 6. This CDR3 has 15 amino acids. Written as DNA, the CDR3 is TGTGCCAGCAGCCTCGGGGGGGAAATCCAAGAGACCCAGTACTTC. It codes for CASSLGGEIQETQYF.

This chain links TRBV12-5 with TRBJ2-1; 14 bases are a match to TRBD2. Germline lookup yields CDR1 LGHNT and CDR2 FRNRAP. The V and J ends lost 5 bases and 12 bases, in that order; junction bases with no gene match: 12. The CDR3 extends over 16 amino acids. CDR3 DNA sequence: TGTGCTAGTGGTCCGATACCGGGACTAGCGGGAGTCGTGCAGTTCTTC. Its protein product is CASGPIPGLAGVVQFF.

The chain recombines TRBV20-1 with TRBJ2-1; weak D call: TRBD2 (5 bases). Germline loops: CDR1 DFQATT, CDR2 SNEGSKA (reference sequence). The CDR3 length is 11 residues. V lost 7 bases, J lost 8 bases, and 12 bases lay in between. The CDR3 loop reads CSVLASHEQFF. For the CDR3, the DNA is TGCAGTGTTCTAGCCTCCCATGAGCAGTTCTTC.

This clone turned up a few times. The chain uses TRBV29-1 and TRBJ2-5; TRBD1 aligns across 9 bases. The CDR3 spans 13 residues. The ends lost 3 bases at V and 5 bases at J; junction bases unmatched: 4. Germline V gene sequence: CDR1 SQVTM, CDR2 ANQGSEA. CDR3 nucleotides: TGCAGCGTTGATGACAGGGGGTGGGAGACCCAGTACTTC. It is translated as CSVDDRGWETQYF.

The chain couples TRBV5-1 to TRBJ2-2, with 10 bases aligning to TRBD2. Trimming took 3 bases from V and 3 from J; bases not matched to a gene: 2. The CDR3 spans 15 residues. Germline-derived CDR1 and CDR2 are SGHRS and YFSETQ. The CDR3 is CASSSGTSDTGELFF. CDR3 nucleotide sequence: TGCGCCAGCAGCTCCGGGACTAGCGACACCGGGGAGCTGTTTTTT.

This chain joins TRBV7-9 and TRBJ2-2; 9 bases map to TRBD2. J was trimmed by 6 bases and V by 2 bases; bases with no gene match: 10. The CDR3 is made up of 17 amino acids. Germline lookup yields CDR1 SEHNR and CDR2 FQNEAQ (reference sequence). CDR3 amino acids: CASSLLGLAILAGELFF. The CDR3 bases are TGTGCCAGCAGCTTACTCGGACTAGCGATTTTGGCCGGGGAGCTGTTTTTT.